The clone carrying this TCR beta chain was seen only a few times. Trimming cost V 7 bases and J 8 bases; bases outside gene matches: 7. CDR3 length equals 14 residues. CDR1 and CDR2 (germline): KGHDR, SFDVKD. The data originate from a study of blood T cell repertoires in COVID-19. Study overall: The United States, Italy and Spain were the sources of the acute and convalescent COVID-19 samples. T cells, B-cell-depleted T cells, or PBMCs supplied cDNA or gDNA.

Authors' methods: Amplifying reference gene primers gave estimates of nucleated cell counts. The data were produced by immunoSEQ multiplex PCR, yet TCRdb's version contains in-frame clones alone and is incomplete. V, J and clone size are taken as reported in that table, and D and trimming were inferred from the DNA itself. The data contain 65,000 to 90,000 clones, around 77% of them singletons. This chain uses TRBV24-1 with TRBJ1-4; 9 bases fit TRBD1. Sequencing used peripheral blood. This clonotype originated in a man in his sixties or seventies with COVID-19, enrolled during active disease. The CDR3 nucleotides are TGTGCCACCAGCCGGACAGGGGAGGACGAAAAACTGTTTTTT. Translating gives CATSRTGEDEKLFF.